This T cell receptor (beta chain) stems from a study of cytomegalovirus exposure and HLA in healthy donors. Study-wide findings and caveats: Among CMV-associated TCR beta chains, most appeared HLA-restricted in a later analysis. Relative to the approximately 700-donor mean, N-insertions were reportedly fewer in an Asian-associated ancestry cluster in a later analysis. Sequencing likely caused a cluster of highly shared sequence variants. Later analysis identified 16,951 TCR beta sequences associated with HLA alleles, using a false discovery rate threshold of 0.05.

In the PCR, 60 Vbeta and 13 Jbeta primers were used. This table comes from immunoSEQ multiplex PCR, and its TCRdb copy is limited to in-frame clones, with some not included. The sample includes some 110,000 clones. The CDR3 extends over 16 amino acids. Germline V gene data show CDR1 as LNHDA and CDR2 as SQIVND (reference sequence). Losses at the gene ends were 5 bases for V and 4 bases for J; bases not matched to a gene: 5. In the case of this clone: What it binds is not known.

The chain uses TRBV19 and TRBJ2-1; 13 bases match TRBD2. The sample was PBMCs. The clonotype comes from a man between 35 and 55 years old in good health and CMV-seropositive. The CDR3: CASSQLAGGYYNEQFF. CDR3 coding DNA: TGTGCCAGTAGTCAACTAGCGGGAGGGTATTACAATGAGCAGTTCTTC.